The entry below gives a single T cell receptor (beta chain) sequence along with its context. What it binds is unknown. TCRdb re-analysed the reads in MiXCR, keeping a single row per CDR3 protein. The top ten clones hold around 6.5% of a sample with about 210,000 distinct CDR3 sequences, around 6.2% of them seen once. This sample was taken from a study of T cell repertoires in cytomegalovirus infection. Study-wide context: Public signatures in TCR beta pointed to CMV infection and matching HLA type.

Study observations and caveats: Summed frequency of public TCR beta families distinguished CMV carriers with the relevant HLA. Dominating the ex vivo response were TCR beta clonotypes that were CMV-specific and HLA-C-restricted.

CDR3 length: 14 amino acids. The germline gives CDR1 ENHRY, CDR2 SYGVKD. Trimming at V came to 9 bases and at J to 3 bases, leaving 8 bases not matched to a gene. The sequencing sample was made of PBMCs. The V and J genes are TRBV10-3 and TRBJ1-3, with 7 bases aligning to TRBD1. This TCR came from a human donor in good health (CMV status not recorded). Some clones in this sample may be carry-over from other donors' samples. Written as DNA, the CDR3 is TGTGCCATTACGGGACAGAACAATGGAAACACCATATATTTT. Translating it yields CAITGQNNGNTIYF.